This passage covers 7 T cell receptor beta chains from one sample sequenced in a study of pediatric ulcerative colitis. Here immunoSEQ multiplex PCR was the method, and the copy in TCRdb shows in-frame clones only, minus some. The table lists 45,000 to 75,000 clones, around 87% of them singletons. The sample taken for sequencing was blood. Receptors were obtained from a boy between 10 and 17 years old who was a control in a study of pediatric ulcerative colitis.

The CDR3 sequence is CASSVNPSLAGDEQYF. CDR3 nucleotides: TGTGCCAGCAGCGTAAATCCCTCATTGGCAGGGGACGAGCAGTACTTC. This chain uses TRBV9 with TRBJ2-7, with D perhaps matching TRBD1 (6 bases). V was pared by 1 base and J by 5 bases, with 19 bases between. The germline V gene has CDR1 SGDLS and CDR2 YYNGEE. The CDR3 contains 16 residues. Supplemented by reference TRBV9 and TRBJ2-7, the full variable domain reads DSGVTQTPKHLITATGQRVTLRCSPRSGDLSVYWYQQSLDQGLQFLIQYYNGEERAKGNILERFSAQQFPDLHSELNLSSLELGDSALYFCASSVNPSLAGDEQYFGPGTRLTVT.

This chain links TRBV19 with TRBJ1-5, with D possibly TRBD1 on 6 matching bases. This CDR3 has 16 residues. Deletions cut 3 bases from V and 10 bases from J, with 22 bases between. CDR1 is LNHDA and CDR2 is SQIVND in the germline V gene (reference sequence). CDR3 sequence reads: CASSIFRGGPAKPQHF. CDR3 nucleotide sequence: TGTGCCAGTAGTATCTTTAGGGGGGGCCCGGCGAAACCCCAGCATTTT.

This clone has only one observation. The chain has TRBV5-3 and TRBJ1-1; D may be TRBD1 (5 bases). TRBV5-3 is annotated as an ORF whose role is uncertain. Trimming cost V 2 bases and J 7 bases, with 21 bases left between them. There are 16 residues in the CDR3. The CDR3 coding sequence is TGTGCCAGAAGCTTTAATTGGGGCAGGGATGACGGTGAAGCTTTCTTT. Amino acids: CARSFNWGRDDGEAFF.

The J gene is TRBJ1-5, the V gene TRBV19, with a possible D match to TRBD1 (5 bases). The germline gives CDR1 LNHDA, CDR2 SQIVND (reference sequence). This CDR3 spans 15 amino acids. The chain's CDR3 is CASQVRGLMAQPQHF. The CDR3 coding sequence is TGTGCTAGCCAAGTAAGGGGTCTTATGGCTCAGCCCCAGCATTTT.

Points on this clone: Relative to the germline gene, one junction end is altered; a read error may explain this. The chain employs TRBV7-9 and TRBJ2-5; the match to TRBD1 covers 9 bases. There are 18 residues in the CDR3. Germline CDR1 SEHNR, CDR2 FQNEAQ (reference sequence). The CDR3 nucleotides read TGCGCCAGCAGCTTGTTTGGGGACAGGGTCGTATCTTCGGAGACCCAGTACTTC. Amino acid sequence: CASSLFGDRVVSSETQYF.

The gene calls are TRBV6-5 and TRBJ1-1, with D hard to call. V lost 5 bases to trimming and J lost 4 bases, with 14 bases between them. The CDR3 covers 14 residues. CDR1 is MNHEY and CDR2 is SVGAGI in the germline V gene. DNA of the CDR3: TGTGCCAGCAGTCTGCGCGGTGGTTTCACTGAAGCTTTCTTT. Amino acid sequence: CASSLRGGFTEAFF.

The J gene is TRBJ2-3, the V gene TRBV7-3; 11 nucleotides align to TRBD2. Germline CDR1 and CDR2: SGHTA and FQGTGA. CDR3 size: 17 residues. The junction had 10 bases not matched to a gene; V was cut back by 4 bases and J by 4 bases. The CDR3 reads CASSSQASGGTPDTQYF. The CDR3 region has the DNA TGTGCCAGCAGCTCCCAGGCTAGCGGGGGGACACCAGATACGCAGTATTTT.